Listed here is a single T cell receptor (beta chain). This entry comes from a study of stem cell transplantation in POMP-related autoinflammatory disease. In the study overall: Pre-transplant patients had naive-skewed CD4+ T cells and few CD8+ T cells.

Sequenced by immunoSEQ multiplex PCR; TCRdb stores in-frame clones only, minus some. The sample has over 25,000 clones; 88% are singletons. Germline loops: CDR1 LNHDA, CDR2 SQIVND (reference sequence). J was trimmed by 2 bases and V by 5 bases; bases with no gene match: 9. This CDR3 has 15 amino acids. The source was CD4+ T cells from PBMCs, collected before stem cell transplantation. The rearrangement joins TRBV19 to TRBJ2-7, with TRBD1 matching 7 bases. This receptor was obtained from a human donor with POMP-related autoinflammation and immune dysregulation (PRAID). The CDR3 loop is CASSARGLGAYEQYF. For the CDR3, the DNA is TGTGCCAGTAGTGCAAGGGGGCTAGGAGCCTACGAGCAGTACTTC.